This T cell receptor beta chain originates from a study of T cell responses to AZD1222 COVID-19 vaccine. Whole-study findings and limits: Females outnumbered males among donors, who were mostly white British; clonal diversity was possibly underestimated. A rise in Spike-specific TCR breadth and depth followed two AZD1222 doses. Recipients of AZD1222 seropositive at baseline numbered only five or six.

As concerns this clone: The target antigen is unknown.

CDR3 length equals 14 residues. Trimming took 10 bases from V and 8 from J; bases not matched to a gene: 12. CDR1 and CDR2 (germline): PRHDT, FYEKMQ (reference sequence). TCRdb's table, derived via immunoSEQ multiplex PCR, lists solely in-frame clones and lacks some. The data contain approximately 140,000 clones, 91% of them singletons. This sequence originates from an adult in good health. Source: peripheral blood, taken on day 0 of AZD1222 vaccination. The chain is built from TRBV13 and TRBJ2-1; the match to TRBD1 covers 9 bases. CDR3 nucleotide sequence: TGTGCCACTTCGACCGGGACAGGGATCTATGAGCAGTTCTTC. Protein: CATSTGTGIYEQFF.